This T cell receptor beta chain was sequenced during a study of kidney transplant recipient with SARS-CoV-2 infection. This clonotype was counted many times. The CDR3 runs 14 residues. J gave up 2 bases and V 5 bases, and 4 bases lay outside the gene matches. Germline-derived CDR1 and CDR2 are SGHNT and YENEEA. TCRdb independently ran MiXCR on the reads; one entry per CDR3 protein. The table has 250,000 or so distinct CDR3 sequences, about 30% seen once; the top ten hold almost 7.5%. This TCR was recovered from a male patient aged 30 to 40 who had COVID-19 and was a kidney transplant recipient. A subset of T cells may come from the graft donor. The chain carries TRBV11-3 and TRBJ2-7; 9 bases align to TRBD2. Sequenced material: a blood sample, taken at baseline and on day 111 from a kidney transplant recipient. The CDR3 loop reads CASSLSGSAYEQYF. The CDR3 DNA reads TGTGCCAGCAGCCTTAGCGGGAGTGCCTACGAGCAGTACTTC.